This entry lists 23 T cell receptor beta chains sequenced from one sample in a study of T cell responses to AZD1222 COVID-19 vaccine. Assay used: immunoSEQ multiplex PCR; TCRdb lists only in-frame clones, some missing. The sample has around 110,000 clones, around 90% seen once. Sequencing was performed on peripheral blood, taken on day 0 of AZD1222 vaccination. Every receptor here comes from an adult in good health.

V gene TRBV10-3 combines with J gene TRBJ2-2; 10 bases fit TRBD2. CDR1 and CDR2 from the germline V gene are ENHRY and SYGVKD. V lost 4 bases, J lost 1 base, and 9 bases stayed unmatched. This CDR3 region has 18 residues. CDR3 coding DNA: TGTGCCATCAGTGTTGAGCGGGAGGGCCGGTGGAACACCGGGGAGCTGTTTTTT. Translated, it gives CAISVEREGRWNTGELFF.

This chain connects TRBV7-3 to TRBJ2-7, with 14 bases that match TRBD2. The CDR3 consists of 15 residues. In germline, CDR1 is SGHTA, CDR2 FQGTGA. Unmatched junction bases numbered 2, after V lost 4 bases and J lost 3 bases. CDR3 sequence (DNA): TGTGCCAGCAGCTCCGGGACTAGCGGGAGCTACGAGCAGTACTTC. It codes for CASSSGTSGSYEQYF.

The chain carries TRBV4-2 and TRBJ2-1; possible D gene TRBD2, 6 bases. V lost 0 bases and J 9 bases, leaving 12 bases between the germline ends. CDR3 length: 14 residues. Germline V gives CDR1 LGHNA, CDR2 YNFKEQ. The CDR3 DNA follows: TGTGCCAGCAGCCAAGAGATCGGGAGCGGTGAGCAGTTCTTC. Its protein is CASSQEIGSGEQFF.

J is TRBJ1-5 and V is TRBV29-1, with D maybe TRBD1 (5 bases). The CDR3 is 13 amino acids. Trimming took off 4 bases at V and 4 bases at J, with 11 bases between the two ends. The germline CDR1 and CDR2 sequences are SQVTM and ANQGSEA. The CDR3 coding sequence is TGCAGCGTTGCTGGGGCTAGGAATCAGCCCCAGCATTTT. Encoded protein: CSVAGARNQPQHF.

The sample holds one count of this clone. The chain uses TRBV12-5 and TRBJ2-1, with 8 bases that match TRBD2. With 7 bases clipped from V and 7 bases from J, the junction kept 12 bases outside the gene matches. The CDR3 sequence is 15 residues long. The germline gives CDR1 LGHNT, CDR2 FRNRAP. CDR3 sequence (DNA): TGTGCTAGTGCCCCAGCGGGAGCGATGGGGAATGAGCAGTTCTTC. It yields the protein CASAPAGAMGNEQFF.

This chain uses TRBV27 with TRBJ2-1; a weak D match, TRBD2 (6 bases). V gave up 7 bases and J gave up 9 bases, with 19 bases separating them. This CDR3 has 14 residues. The germline gives CDR1 MNHEY, CDR2 SMNVEV (reference sequence). CDR3 residues: CASKEGGLWSEQFF. Here the CDR3 DNA reads TGTGCCAGCAAGGAGGGCGGGCTCTGGAGTGAGCAGTTCTTC.

The rearrangement joins TRBV6-1 to TRBJ1-3; 7 bases are shared with TRBD1. This CDR3 has 15 residues. V shed 3 bases and J 2 bases; nucleotides not matched to a gene: 4. Germline CDR1 and CDR2: MNHNS and SASEGT. CDR3 protein: CASSETGKAGNTIYF. CDR3 nucleotide sequence: TGTGCCAGCAGTGAGACAGGGAAAGCTGGAAACACCATATATTTT.

The gene calls are TRBV6-4 and TRBJ1-2; 10 nucleotides align to TRBD1. This CDR3 contains 14 residues. V was pared by 6 bases and J by 8 bases, with 9 bases of the junction left unmatched. Per germline, CDR1 MRHNA and CDR2 SNTAGT. The CDR3 DNA sequence: TGTGCCAGCAGGGAGACAGGGGGCGGAGAAGGCTACACCTTC. Translating it yields CASRETGGGEGYTF.

This chain links TRBV18 with TRBJ1-3; maybe TRBD1 (6 bases). The CDR3 consists of 15 residues. The V end was cut by 2 bases, the J end by 4 bases, with 12 bases between. Germline assignment: CDR1 KGHSH and CDR2 LQKENI. As DNA, the CDR3 is TGTGCCAGCTCACCATTCCGGGGGCAAGGAAACACCATATATTTT. Residues: CASSPFRGQGNTIYF.

This clone was recorded only once. The genes are TRBV4-3 and TRBJ1-4; perhaps TRBD1 as D (5 bases). CDR3 length: 15 amino acids. Germline V gene sequence: CDR1 LGHNA, CDR2 YSLEER. V dropped 0 bases and J dropped 8 bases, with 13 bases sitting between them. The CDR3 sequence: CASSQDGQGREKLFF. CDR3 DNA sequence: TGCGCCAGCAGCCAAGACGGGCAGGGTCGGGAAAAACTGTTTTTT.

The rearrangement links TRBV21-1 to TRBJ2-7; TRBD1 is taken as the D call from the table, unchecked against the DNA. TRBV21-1 is listed as a pseudogene. The CDR3 extends over 16 amino acids. The CDR3 is CASSVRGRVAGYEQYF. Here the CDR3 DNA reads TGTGCCAGCAGCGTCAGGGGGCGCGTGGCTGGCTACGAGCAGTACTTC.

The V gene is TRBV15, the J gene TRBJ1-1; a weak D match, TRBD1 (6 bases). Germline V gene data show CDR1 as LNHNV and CDR2 as YYDKDF (reference sequence). The CDR3 sequence is 15 residues long. V was clipped by 1 base and J by 0 bases, with 9 bases between them. The CDR3 nucleotides are TGTGCCACCAGCAGAGCTCAGGGGATGAACACTGAAGCTTTCTTT. As protein: CATSRAQGMNTEAFF.

This chain uses TRBV4-1 with TRBJ1-1; D gene unclear. The CDR3 has 17 amino acids. Germline CDR1 is MGHRA and CDR2 is YSYEKL. V lost 1 base, J lost 0 bases, and 15 bases lay in between. The CDR3 bases are TGCGCCAGCAGCCAAGGAGGCGGCACCTATATGAACACTGAAGCTTTCTTT. This codes for CASSQGGGTYMNTEAFF.

This clone came up once. This chain connects TRBV3-1 (or the pseudogene TRBV3-2) to TRBJ2-7; TRBD2 matches 7 bases. Germline values: CDR1 LGHDT, CDR2 YNNKEL (reference sequence). After removal of 0 bases from V and 7 bases from J, the junction contained 6 bases not matched to a gene. CDR3 size: 14 residues. This chain's CDR3 is CASSQDPGGREQYF. In nucleotides, the CDR3 is TGTGCCAGCAGCCAAGACCCGGGGGGACGGGAGCAGTACTTC.

This clone has a single count. The chain is built from TRBV6-5 and TRBJ1-2; D ambiguous. The germline CDR1 and CDR2 sequences are MNHEY and SVGAGI. V lost 3 bases, J lost 2 bases, and 7 bases lay in between. The CDR3 spans 13 residues. In DNA form, the CDR3 reads TGTGCCAGCAGTTATTACACCAACTATGGCTACACCTTC. Its protein product is CASSYYTNYGYTF.

The chain carries TRBV5-1 and TRBJ2-5; D ambiguous. There are 13 residues in the CDR3. V lost 4 bases and J 0 bases, leaving 7 bases between the germline ends. The germline V gene has CDR1 SGHRS and CDR2 YFSETQ. CDR3 in DNA: TGCGCCAGCAGCCGAACTGACCAAGAGACCCAGTACTTC. Translated, it gives CASSRTDQETQYF.

The V call is TRBV5-1, the J call TRBJ2-1; 8 bases are shared with TRBD2. Germline CDR1 reads SGHRS; CDR2 reads YFSETQ. CDR3 length equals 15 residues. Trimming removed 1 base from V and 9 bases from J; junction bases left unmatched: 9. The chain's CDR3 is CASSLSTGGPGEQFF. CDR3 DNA: TGCGCCAGCAGCTTGAGTACGGGAGGGCCAGGTGAGCAGTTCTTC.

This chain connects TRBV19 to TRBJ2-5; perhaps TRBD1 as D (5 bases). The CDR3 is 14 residues long. In germline, CDR1 is LNHDA, CDR2 SQIVND (reference sequence). V was pared by 6 bases and J by 5 bases, with 16 bases between. CDR3 region: CASRPWTISETQYF. CDR3 nucleotide sequence: TGTGCCAGTAGGCCCTGGACAATCAGCGAGACCCAGTACTTC.

This clone was counted only a few times. The chain joins TRBV27 to TRBJ1-2; D call uncertain. The CDR3 is made up of 13 amino acids. Germline-derived CDR1 and CDR2 are MNHEY and SMNVEV (reference sequence). Trimming took off 11 bases at V and 0 bases at J, with 13 bases between the two ends. The CDR3 region has the DNA TGTGCCTCGGGAGTATCTTCTAACTATGGCTACACCTTC. Encoded protein: CASGVSSNYGYTF.

The V gene is TRBV7-9, the J gene TRBJ1-2; the D gene is possibly TRBD1 (5 bases). V was clipped by 5 bases and J by 2 bases, with 9 bases between them. The germline V gene encodes CDR1 SEHNR and CDR2 FQNEAQ (reference sequence). The CDR3 extends over 13 amino acids. The CDR3 DNA follows: TGTGCCAGCAGCGTGGGGCCCAACTATGGCTACACCTTC. The encoded protein is CASSVGPNYGYTF.

The V call is TRBV9, the J call TRBJ2-1, with 11 bases identical to TRBD2. The germline V gene has CDR1 SGDLS and CDR2 YYNGEE. V trimming: 2 bases; J trimming: 7 bases; junction bases outside the gene matches: 5. This CDR3 is 15 amino acids long. CDR3 in DNA: TGTGCCAGCAGCGTGCTAGCGGGAGGAGCGAATGAGCAGTTCTTC. It is translated as CASSVLAGGANEQFF.

This chain connects TRBV6-2 or TRBV6-3 to TRBJ1-1; no clear D. Germline CDR1 is MNHEY and CDR2 is SVGEGT. This CDR3 has 14 amino acids. Trimming shortened V by 5 bases and J by 2 bases, and 12 bases separated the two germline ends. CDR3 DNA sequence: TGTGCCAGCAGTGGTAGTTGGGTAAACACTGAAGCTTTCTTT. Translated, it gives CASSGSWVNTEAFF.

V usage is TRBV24-1 and J usage is TRBJ2-3, with 11 bases aligning to TRBD1. The CDR3 extends over 16 amino acids. CDR1 is KGHDR and CDR2 is SFDVKD in the germline V gene. The trim removed 4 bases at V and 3 bases at J, leaving 5 bases unmatched. CDR3 amino acids: CATSDPGQGATDTQYF. The CDR3 coding sequence is TGTGCCACCAGTGACCCCGGACAGGGGGCGACAGATACGCAGTATTTT.